This T cell receptor beta chain was captured by sequencing in a study of shared clonotypes between healthy human individuals. Points from the study as a whole: Deeper or shallower sequencing was expected to change how clonotypes are shared among donors.

A remark on this clone: Its specificity is not known. In the same sample, other DNA sequences code for this CDR3.

The split of CD4+ cells yielded CD45RA+ naive and CD45RA-negative memory subsets. Genomic DNA belonging to each subset was distributed in equal measure over several immunoSEQ plates. Only in-frame clones appear in the TCRdb table, and some are missing; sequencing was by immunoSEQ multiplex PCR. The data show roughly 2.4 million clones, 90% to 96% seen once. The ends lost 5 bases at V and 0 bases at J; junction bases unmatched: 4. CDR3 size: 15 residues. Germline V gives CDR1 MNHEY, CDR2 SVGAGI. The sequence was obtained from a man in his late teens or twenties in good health. The chain has TRBV6-5 and TRBJ1-3; the match to TRBD1 covers 7 bases. Sequenced input: naive CD4+ T cells sorted from blood. Subset in this sample: CD45RA+ positively selected. The CDR3 bases are TGTGCCAGCAGTCCCCCAGGGGGCTCTGGAAACACCATATATTTT. The encoded protein is CASSPPGGSGNTIYF.